This T cell receptor (beta chain) emerged from a study of neurological immune-mediated disorders. Study observations and caveats: One related-CDR3 cluster, which may be a signature, held the repertoires of 18 of 34 multiple sclerosis patients after phylogenetic grouping.

This clonotype was observed at least ten times. Its cognate antigen is unknown. TCRdb reanalysed the 5' RACE reads using MiXCR and keeps one entry per CDR3 protein. Here the sample spans tens of thousands of distinct CDR3 sequences, around 3.5% being singletons. This TCR derives from a woman aged 45-65 years with multiple sclerosis. Input material: PBMCs.

The CDR3 DNA sequence: TGCGCCAGCAGCCAAGAGGTTGGCATACCCGGGGAGCTGTTTTTT. Residues: CASSQEVGIPGELFF. The rearrangement joins TRBV4-3 to TRBJ2-2; D not certain. This CDR3 is 15 amino acids long. Trimming shortened V by 0 bases and J by 6 bases, and 11 bases separated the two germline ends. CDR1 and CDR2 from the germline V gene are LGHNA and YSLEER.